This TCR beta chain was found in a study of blood T cell repertoires in COVID-19. Study summary: From T cells, B-cell-depleted T cells, or PBMCs came the material, which was cDNA or gDNA.

Donors in Cohort 3 who had recovered were those with two negative PCRs, healthcare professional clearance, or resolution of their symptoms. The CDR3 loop spans 19 amino acids. The germline gives CDR1 SNHLY, CDR2 FYNNEI. J gave up 5 bases and V 4 bases, and 14 bases lay outside the gene matches. The data were produced by immunoSEQ multiplex PCR, yet TCRdb's version contains in-frame clones alone and is incomplete. The data show approximately 320,000 clones, roughly nine tenths seen once. V gene TRBV2 combines with J gene TRBJ2-1, with TRBD2 identical over 13 bases. The TCR was taken from a man between 60 and 75 years old who had recovered from COVID-19. Sequencing used PBMCs or T cells enriched from blood (not recorded which). The CDR3 DNA is TGTGCCAGCAGTGGAACAGGGGGCGCGGGACTAGCGGGACACAATGAGCAGTTCTTC. This sequence encodes CASSGTGGAGLAGHNEQFF. The complete variable domain, with remaining parts taken from reference TRBV2 and TRBJ2-1, reads EPEVTQTPSHQVTQMGQEVILRCVPISNHLYFYWYRQILGQKVEFLVSFYNNEISEKSEIFDDQFSVERPDGSNFTLKIRSTKLEDSAMYFCASSGTGGAGLAGHNEQFFGPGTRLTVL.